One sample yielded the 25 T cell receptor beta chains listed below, sequenced in a study of T cell changes during pregnancy in multiple sclerosis. Libraries were prepared by immunoSEQ multiplex PCR; TCRdb keeps only in-frame clonotypes and omits some of them. The sample lists nearly 80,000 clones, just over 90% occurring once. Here the sequenced sample was CD4+ T cells from peripheral blood mononuclear cells, taken before pregnancy. The receptors shown here come from a female donor with multiple sclerosis, enrolled in a pregnancy study.

The rearrangement links TRBV11-3 to TRBJ2-1; a possible D gene is TRBD1 (5 bases). CDR3 size: 14 residues. Germline CDR1 reads SGHNT; CDR2 reads YENEEA. V dropped 5 bases and J dropped 5 bases, with 13 bases sitting between them. Written as DNA, the CDR3 is TGTGCCAGCAGCCCAACCCGACAGCACAATGAGCAGTTCTTC. Its protein product is CASSPTRQHNEQFF.

The chain uses TRBV28 and TRBJ2-5; TRBD2 matches at 8 bases. This CDR3 region has 15 residues. The J segment lost 5 bases and the V segment lost 4 bases, leaving 9 bases of the junction unmatched. CDR1 is MDHEN and CDR2 is SYDVKM in the germline V gene. The CDR3 DNA reads as TGTGCCAGCAGTTCCCGGCCCTCGGGGGGGGAGACCCAGTACTTC. It codes for CASSSRPSGGETQYF. Supplemented by reference TRBV28 and TRBJ2-5, the full variable domain reads DVKVTQSSRYLVKRTGEKVFLECVQDMDHENMFWYRQDPGLGLRLIYFSYDVKMKEKGDIPEGYSVSREKKERFSLILESASTNQTSMYLCASSSRPSGGETQYFGPGTRLLVL.

The genes are TRBV5-6 and TRBJ2-1, with 7 bases fitting TRBD2. V was clipped by 1 base and J by 0 bases; unmatched bases: 13. The germline gives CDR1 SGHDT, CDR2 YYEEEE. The CDR3 consists of 19 residues. The CDR3 loop reads CASSLRALAGGSSYNEQFF. Written as DNA, the CDR3 is TGTGCCAGCAGCTTGCGGGCACTAGCAGGCGGGAGCTCCTACAATGAGCAGTTCTTC.

The J gene is TRBJ1-1, the V gene TRBV5-4; TRBD1 matches at 7 bases. Germline V gene data show CDR1 as SGHNT and CDR2 as YYREEE (reference sequence). V was pared by 3 bases and J by 6 bases, with 8 bases of the junction left unmatched. This CDR3 is 14 amino acids long. The CDR3, as DNA: TGTGCCAGCAGCTGGGGGGTGGGACAGTCTGAAGCTTTCTTT. As protein: CASSWGVGQSEAFF.

The V call is TRBV2, the J call TRBJ2-3; D unresolved. Germline V gives CDR1 SNHLY, CDR2 FYNNEI. The CDR3 spans 13 residues. V was clipped by 2 bases and J by 9 bases, with 12 bases between them. The CDR3 reads CASSERGQLTQYF. CDR3 nucleotides: TGTGCCAGCAGTGAACGTGGCCAGTTGACGCAGTATTTT.

This chain connects TRBV19 to TRBJ2-2; tentatively, D is TRBD2 (6 bases). Germline V gene lookup returns CDR1 LNHDA and CDR2 SQIVND (reference sequence). V gave up 4 bases and J gave up 7 bases, with 13 bases separating them. This CDR3 region has 14 residues. CDR3 DNA: TGTGCCAGTAGTACCGGGGGTGGAGGCGGGGAGCTGTTTTTT. Protein sequence: CASSTGGGGGELFF.

The rearrangement links TRBV7-6 to TRBJ2-3; a weak D match, TRBD2 (5 bases). Germline-derived CDR1 and CDR2 are SGHVS and FNYEAQ. CDR3 length equals 15 residues. V lost 1 base and J 0 bases, leaving 8 bases between the germline ends. For the CDR3, the DNA is TGTGCCAGCAGCTTAGTACGAGGGAGCACAGATACGCAGTATTTT. It encodes CASSLVRGSTDTQYF.

The chain has TRBV6-1 and TRBJ1-5; 8 bases are a match to TRBD1. Germline V lookup: CDR1 MNHNS, CDR2 SASEGT. CDR3 length equals 14 residues. Unmatched junction bases numbered 6, after V lost 6 bases and J lost 5 bases. CDR3 nucleotide sequence: TGTGCCAGCAGCGTTGACAGGGGAGATCAGCCCCAGCATTTT. Translating gives CASSVDRGDQPQHF.

The V call is TRBV13, the J call TRBJ2-1; TRBD1 agrees at 8 bases. The CDR3 is 17 amino acids. The V and J ends lost 2 bases and 3 bases, in that order; junction bases with no gene match: 9. Germline V gene sequence: CDR1 PRHDT, CDR2 FYEKMQ (reference sequence). DNA for the CDR3: TGTGCCAGCAGCTTAAGCAGGGGGCGAGCCATCTACAATGAGCAGTTCTTC. This translates into CASSLSRGRAIYNEQFF. The whole variable domain, filled in from reference TRBV13 and TRBJ2-1, reads AAGVIQSPRHLIKEKRETATLKCYPIPRHDTVYWYQQGPGQDPQFLISFYEKMQSDKGSIPDRFSAQQFSDYHSELNMSSLELGDSALYFCASSLSRGRAIYNEQFFGPGTRLTVL.

This clone appeared once. The chain couples TRBV5-1 to TRBJ2-7, with D perhaps TRBD1 (6 bases). This CDR3 spans 14 amino acids. The ends were cut back, 0 bases at V and 0 bases at J, with 7 bases in the middle. Per the germline V gene, CDR1 is SGHRS and CDR2 is YFSETQ. Written as DNA, the CDR3 is TGCGCCAGCAGCTTGGAACAGGGCTCCTACGAGCAGTACTTC. Its translation: CASSLEQGSYEQYF.

This rearrangement joins TRBV6-1 to TRBJ2-2; D is possibly TRBD1 (5 bases). The CDR3 loop spans 13 amino acids. V gave up 6 bases and J gave up 5 bases, with 10 bases separating them. CDR1 and CDR2 (germline): MNHNS, SASEGT. CDR3 sequence (DNA): TGTGCCAGCAGCTTACAGGCGACCGGGGAGCTGTTTTTT. Amino acid sequence: CASSLQATGELFF.

J is TRBJ1-5 and V is TRBV5-8; 8 nucleotides align to TRBD1. J lost 4 bases, V lost 4 bases, and 7 bases had no gene match. This CDR3 region has 15 residues. Germline V CDR1 and CDR2: SGHTS, YDEGEE. The CDR3 sequence is CASSQGTGRNQPQHF. CDR3 coding DNA: TGTGCCAGCAGCCAGGGGACAGGCCGAAATCAGCCCCAGCATTTT.

This sequence joins TRBV19 and TRBJ2-5, with D perhaps matching TRBD1 (6 bases). Germline loops: CDR1 LNHDA, CDR2 SQIVND (reference sequence). CDR3 length: 13 amino acids. V was pared by 5 bases and J by 4 bases, with 11 bases between. The CDR3 DNA reads as TGTGCCAGTAGTTCCTCGGACAGAGAGACCCAGTACTTC. It codes for CASSSSDRETQYF. The whole variable domain, filled in from reference TRBV19 and TRBJ2-5, reads DGGITQSPKYLFRKEGQNVTLSCEQNLNHDAMYWYRQDPGQGLRLIYYSQIVNDFQKGDIAEGYSVSREKKESFPLTVTSAQKNPTAFYLCASSSSDRETQYFGPGTRLLVL.

V and J are TRBV9 and TRBJ2-1, with a possible D match to TRBD2 (6 bases). Germline V gene sequence: CDR1 SGDLS, CDR2 YYNGEE. The CDR3 consists of 15 residues. Trimming shortened V by 2 bases and J by 7 bases, and 16 bases separated the two germline ends. This CDR3 reads CASSVLDGGRNEQFF. CDR3 nucleotides: TGTGCCAGCAGCGTCCTGGATGGGGGGAGGAATGAGCAGTTCTTC. Complete variable domain (other parts from reference TRBV9 and TRBJ2-1): DSGVTQTPKHLITATGQRVTLRCSPRSGDLSVYWYQQSLDQGLQFLIQYYNGEERAKGNILERFSAQQFPDLHSELNLSSLELGDSALYFCASSVLDGGRNEQFFGPGTRLTVL.

In its sample, this clone was seen once. The rearrangement joins TRBV6-5 to TRBJ2-1; 14 bases agree with TRBD2. The germline gives CDR1 MNHEY, CDR2 SVGAGI. Losses at the gene ends were 6 bases for V and 8 bases for J; bases not matched to a gene: 6. This CDR3 region has 15 residues. The CDR3 DNA is TGTGCCAGCAGATACGGGACTAGCGGGGGCGATGAGCAGTTCTTC. It translates to CASRYGTSGGDEQFF.

The chain links TRBV5-4 to TRBJ1-5; 7 bases fit TRBD1. Trimming took 3 bases from V and 7 from J; bases not matched to a gene: 7. CDR1 and CDR2 from the germline V gene are SGHNT and YYREEE (reference sequence). The CDR3 spans 14 residues. The DNA of the CDR3 is TGTGCCAGCAGCTCCTCACAGGGGTACCAGCCCCAGCATTTT. Translating it yields CASSSSQGYQPQHF.

A word on this clone: Other nucleotide sequences from this sample produce the same CDR3. This rearrangement joins TRBV6-5 to TRBJ2-7, with 8 bases matching TRBD2. Germline V gene sequence: CDR1 MNHEY, CDR2 SVGAGI. The CDR3 covers 14 residues. Losses at the gene ends were 5 bases for V and 0 bases for J; bases not matched to a gene: 3. In nucleotides, the CDR3 is TGTGCCAGCAGTGGACTAGCCGCCTCCTACGAGCAGTACTTC. It encodes CASSGLAASYEQYF.

In DNA, the CDR3 is TGTGCCAGCAGTATACGGACAGGGTTTGGCACTGAAGCTTTCTTT. Translating gives CASSIRTGFGTEAFF. The V and J genes are TRBV6-1 and TRBJ1-1, with TRBD1 identical over 8 bases. The length of the CDR3 is 15 residues. Germline V gene lookup returns CDR1 MNHNS and CDR2 SASEGT. J lost 4 bases, V lost 5 bases, and 9 bases had no gene match.

The chain couples TRBV7-9 to TRBJ1-1; unclear D gene. This CDR3 is 13 amino acids long. Between the trimmed V and J ends, which lost 3 bases and 11 bases, there was a span of 16 bases. Germline CDR1 reads SEHNR; CDR2 reads FQNEAQ (reference sequence). This CDR3 reads CASSFSYGNAAFF. CDR3 DNA sequence: TGTGCCAGCAGCTTCAGTTACGGGAATGCGGCTTTCTTT.

The V and J genes are TRBV6-4 and TRBJ2-2; TRBD2 matches 8 bases. Germline CDR1 and CDR2: MRHNA and SNTAGT. V lost 7 bases, J lost 2 bases, and 12 bases stayed unmatched. CDR3 length equals 17 residues. The DNA for the CDR3 is TGTGCCAGCACCCCAATAGCGGGGCTTCTAAACACCGGGGAGCTGTTTTTT. Translating it yields CASTPIAGLLNTGELFF.

The gene calls are TRBV27 and TRBJ1-1, with TRBD1 matching 11 bases. Trimming took 7 bases from V and 11 from J; bases not matched to a gene: 15. Germline CDR1 reads MNHEY; CDR2 reads SMNVEV (reference sequence). The CDR3 loop spans 15 amino acids. CDR3 sequence reads: CASILTGTGGKRAFF. In DNA form, the CDR3 reads TGTGCCAGCATTCTTACCGGGACAGGGGGAAAGAGGGCTTTCTTT.

The chain has TRBV7-9 and TRBJ1-1; 7 bases map to TRBD1. In germline, CDR1 is SEHNR, CDR2 FQNEAQ (reference sequence). V was clipped by 4 bases and J by 4 bases; unmatched bases: 9. The length of the CDR3 is 15 residues. CDR3 amino acids: CASSSRQGGSTEAFF. The DNA for the CDR3 is TGTGCCAGCAGCTCGAGACAGGGTGGGAGCACTGAAGCTTTCTTT.

The chain couples TRBV19 to TRBJ2-1; 10 positions match TRBD2. With V trimmed by 6 bases and J by 4 bases, 0 bases remained unmatched. This CDR3 is built from 13 residues. Per germline, CDR1 LNHDA and CDR2 SQIVND (reference sequence). In DNA form, the CDR3 reads TGTGCCAGTAGACTAGCGGGGTACAATGAGCAGTTCTTC. This sequence encodes CASRLAGYNEQFF.

The chain has TRBV25-1 and TRBJ2-5; 12 bases agree with TRBD1. The ends lost 2 bases at V and 3 bases at J; junction bases unmatched: 7. From germline, CDR1 is MGHDK and CDR2 SYGVNS. The CDR3 totals 17 residues. The CDR3 DNA follows: TGTGCCAGCAGTGAAGGAGGGACAGGGGGCGTAAAAGAGACCCAGTACTTC. Translated: CASSEGGTGGVKETQYF.

J is TRBJ2-1 and V is TRBV4-2; 12 nucleotides match TRBD1. V shed 2 bases and J 7 bases; nucleotides not matched to a gene: 12. CDR1 is LGHNA, CDR2 YNFKEQ, per germline. This CDR3 has 18 amino acids. As DNA, the CDR3 is TGTGCCAGCAGCCAATGGGGACAGGGGGCAGTGGGGGCGAATGAGCAGTTCTTC. Translated, it gives CASSQWGQGAVGANEQFF.